This T cell receptor (beta chain) is from a study of T cell responses to AZD1222 COVID-19 vaccine (dated by TCRdb to the early 2020s). As for the study more broadly: TCR sequencing was performed for approximately 240 trial participants, of whom 200 to 210 were given two doses of AZD1222 and 26 were given two doses of MenACWY control vaccine. Trial participants were enrolled by age into 18-55, 56-69 and 70-plus year subgroups, with roughly 150, 30 and 60 TCR-sequenced participants respectively. Points the paper makes about the study in general: Participants were mostly white British, with more females than males. The authors suggested clonal diversity may have been underestimated. Because no samples from the day 14 peak response were available, repertoires could be characterized only after the peak T cell response. Conclusions about previously exposed vaccinees are limited because only six or seven AZD1222 recipients were SARS-CoV-2 seropositive at baseline. In the small 56-69-year group, the increase in depth fell short of significance, most likely because of low power. Epitopes outside the regions mutated in the B.1.351 and B.1.1.7 variants were reportedly recognized by nearly half of the unique spike-specific TCRs. After two AZD1222 doses, spike-specific TCR breadth and depth were significantly higher than at day 0 and than in MenACWY recipients. The vaccine-associated CD4 TCRs covered the entire spike protein, and the dominant responses fell in regions 160-218 and 743-854.

The CDR3 regions of human TCRbeta chains were analyzed by immunosequencing. Per the original workflow: Repertoire TCRs were checked for matches against a reference library of SARS-CoV-2-specific TCRs that had been generated using the MIRA antigen-specificity platform. Breadth was defined as the fraction of unique TCRs that were SARS-CoV-2-associated. Depth was defined as the fraction of total T cells that were SARS-CoV-2-associated. Using the MIRA data, each spike-specific TCR was assigned both to the spike region to which the TCR was reactive and to a CD4 or CD8 class. Log10-transformed breadth and depth values were compared by one-way ANOVA with Sidak's multiple comparisons tests. The immuneACCESS repertoire file appears here via TCRdb, limited to in-frame rearrangements. These files lack a portion of the clones; in checked studies, under half of the deficit traces to unresolved V genes, and the cause of the others is not known. The V and J calls and clone size are taken from that table; D and trimming were inferred from the DNA. A total of over 95,000 clones appear in this sample, 70% to 90% of them only once. About 6% of the sample is in the top ten clones.

About this clone itself: This clone's antigen is unknown. No much larger clonotype is one base removed from it; base qualities were not supplied.

This specimen's time point label, interpreted: about 28 days (+/-7) after the second vaccine dose. AZD1222 recipients whose second dose came at about 4 weeks and those whose second dose came at about 12 weeks were combined into one group, since spike-specific TCR depth and breadth did not differ between the two schedules. The vaccinee samples were drawn from two UK trials, COV001 and COV002, one of which was a single-blind randomized controlled phase 2/3 trial testing AZD1222 (ChAdOx1 nCoV-19) in healthy adults. Trial participant PBMC samples were collected at day 0 and day 28 after the second dose for TCRbeta chain sequencing. From cysteine to phenylalanine, the CDR3 is 15 amino acids long. Just CDR3 DNA is preserved here, 45 bases in frame from base 1. V is cut by 3 bases and J by 4 bases, and the space between the germline ends is 11 bases. The germline V gene provides CDR1 KGHDR and CDR2 SFDVKD.

The receptor's source is an adult who received the AZD1222 COVID-19 vaccine. The material was peripheral blood, obtained 28 days after the second AZD1222 dose. This sequence uses TRBV24-1 and TRBJ2-2, and possibly TRBD1, on 6 matching bases. The nucleotides read TGTGCCACCAGTGATCGGACAGTTCCCACCGGGGAGCTGTTTTTT. Its product reads: CATSDRTVPTGELFF.